Sequencing of this TCR beta chain was carried out in a study of OX40 agonist ivuxolimab in advanced cancers. Clones were read by immunoSEQ multiplex PCR, and TCRdb kept only the in-frame ones, dropping some. Of 35,000 to 45,000 clones listed, 85% to 90% are singletons. The CDR3 is 15 residues long. Germline V gives CDR1 MDHEN, CDR2 SYDVKM. V lost 7 bases to trimming and J lost 8 bases, with 18 bases between them. The material was CD4+ or CD8+ T cells sorted from blood, obtained in a trial of the OX40 agonist ivuxolimab. The genes are TRBV28 and TRBJ1-6; tentative D call: TRBD1 (6 bases). The sequence came from an adult with an advanced solid tumor such as melanoma, head and neck, liver or kidney cancer. The CDR3 sequence is CASTLGRDTYSPLHF. The DNA for the CDR3 is TGTGCCAGCACCTTAGGCCGGGACACATATTCACCCCTCCACTTT.